This T cell receptor (beta chain) is drawn from a study of human T cells and chemical hapten exposure. TCRdb re-called the RACE reads through MiXCR, storing one row per CDR3 protein. The sample lists 20,000 to 30,000 distinct CDR3 sequences; more than 8% were seen once. Time point described: patch test 2, 6 weeks after DPC sensitization. Stated treatment: therapeutic diphenylcyclopropenone sensitization with weekly scalp DPC. Relative to its sample, this clonotype is medium-sized. The sequence derives from a man aged 25-45 years with alopecia areata. Some clones in this sample may be carry-over from other donors' samples. The source was whole blood, collected in connection with sensitization to the hapten diphenylcyclopropenone (DPC).

CDR3 in amino acids: CASKRTGGDQPQHF. CDR3 coding DNA: TGTGCCAGCAAGCGGACAGGGGGGGATCAGCCCCAGCATTTT. The chain is built from TRBV6-2 or TRBV6-3 and TRBJ1-5, with 10 nucleotides matching TRBD1. Germline CDR1 reads MNHEY; CDR2 reads SVGEGT. The V gene end was trimmed by 7 bases and the J gene end by 5 bases; junction bases not matched to a gene: 5. The CDR3 loop spans 14 amino acids.